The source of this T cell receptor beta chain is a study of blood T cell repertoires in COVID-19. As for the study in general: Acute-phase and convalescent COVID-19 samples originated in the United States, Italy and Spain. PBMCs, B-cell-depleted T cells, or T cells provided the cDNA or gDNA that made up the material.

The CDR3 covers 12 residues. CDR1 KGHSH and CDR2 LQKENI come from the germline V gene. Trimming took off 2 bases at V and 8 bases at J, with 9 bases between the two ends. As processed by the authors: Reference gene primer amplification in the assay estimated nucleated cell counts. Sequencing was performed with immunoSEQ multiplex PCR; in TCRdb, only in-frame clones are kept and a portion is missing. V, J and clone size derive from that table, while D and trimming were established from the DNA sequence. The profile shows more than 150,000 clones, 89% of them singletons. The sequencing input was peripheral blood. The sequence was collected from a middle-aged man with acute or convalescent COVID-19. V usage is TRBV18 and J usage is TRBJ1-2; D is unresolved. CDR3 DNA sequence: TGTGCCAGCTCACCAATTCGGGAGGGCTACACCTTC. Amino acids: CASSPIREGYTF.